These 13 T cell receptor beta chains share one sample of origin, sequenced in a study of T cell responses to AZD1222 COVID-19 vaccine. Using immunoSEQ multiplex PCR, the repertoire was profiled, and TCRdb retains in-frame clones only, with some absent. Of some 150,000 clones in the sample, about 88% were seen once. Material: peripheral blood, obtained on day 0 of AZD1222 vaccination. Source of these receptors: an adult in good health.

The chain carries TRBV3-1 (or the pseudogene TRBV3-2) and TRBJ2-5; TRBD2 is a possible D gene (7 bases). Between the trimmed V and J ends, which lost 6 bases and 5 bases, there was a span of 13 bases. CDR1 is LGHDT and CDR2 is YNNKEL in the germline V gene (reference sequence). There are 13 residues in the CDR3. In nucleotides, the CDR3 is TGTGCCAGCAGAAACCGGGGGGCGGAGACCCAGTACTTC. Encoded protein: CASRNRGAETQYF.

The DNA of the CDR3 is TGTGCCAGCAGCCAAAACAACTATGGCTACACCTTC. It translates to CASSQNNYGYTF. This chain uses TRBV14 with TRBJ1-2; D gene ambiguous. Trimming took 2 bases from V and 2 from J, leaving 3 bases between them. This CDR3 is 12 amino acids long. Germline values: CDR1 SGHDN, CDR2 FVKESK.

The chain has TRBV7-9 and TRBJ1-3; 10 bases line up with TRBD1. The CDR3 has 16 amino acids. Germline V gives CDR1 SEHNR, CDR2 FQNEAQ (reference sequence). V lost 1 base, J lost 3 bases, and 3 bases stayed unmatched. The CDR3 spells CASSLGTGGRGNTIYF. The CDR3 nucleotides are TGTGCCAGCAGCTTAGGGACAGGGGGACGTGGAAACACCATATATTTT.

The gene calls are TRBV10-1 and TRBJ1-3; D remains ambiguous. The CDR3 consists of 12 residues. Trimming took 11 bases from V and 10 from J, leaving 18 bases between them. Germline V gives CDR1 WNHNN, CDR2 SYGVQD (reference sequence). Here the CDR3 DNA reads TGCGCCTGGGTCTCAAAAATGTCAACCATATATTTT. The encoded protein is CAWVSKMSTIYF.

V and J are TRBV15 and TRBJ2-3; 8 bases fit TRBD1. V lost 0 bases and J lost 4; bases outside the gene matches: 9. Germline CDR1 reads LNHNV; CDR2 reads YYDKDF (reference sequence). The CDR3 totals 17 residues. In DNA form, the CDR3 reads TGTGCCACCAGCAGAGACCCGGGGGCAGGGGGCGCAGATACGCAGTATTTT. As protein: CATSRDPGAGGADTQYF.

This chain links TRBV27 with TRBJ1-4, with TRBD1 matching 7 bases. Trimming at V came to 4 bases and at J to 2 bases, leaving 1 base not matched to a gene. Looked up from germline, CDR1 is MNHEY and CDR2 is SMNVEV (reference sequence). CDR3 size: 14 residues. CDR3 coding DNA: TGTGCCAGCAGTTCACAGGGGACTAATGAAAAACTGTTTTTT. Translated: CASSSQGTNEKLFF.

This chain joins TRBV2 and TRBJ2-7; D possibly corresponds to TRBD1 (6 bases). The CDR3 runs 12 residues. The ends were cut back, 6 bases at V and 4 bases at J, with 10 bases in the middle. Germline V gives CDR1 SNHLY, CDR2 FYNNEI. The CDR3 region is CASSARGYEQYF. The CDR3, as DNA: TGTGCCAGCAGCGCCAGGGGTTACGAGCAGTACTTC.

The V and J genes are TRBV11-3 and TRBJ1-3; D may be TRBD1 (6 bases). Trimming cost V 6 bases and J 2 bases, with 11 bases left between them. This CDR3 is built from 14 residues. CDR1 is SGHNT and CDR2 is YENEEA in the germline V gene. As DNA, the CDR3 is TGTGCCAGCAGACCTACAGGGACTGGAAACACCATATATTTT. Protein product: CASRPTGTGNTIYF. The full variable domain, in which reference TRBV11-3 and TRBJ1-3 provide the parts outside the CDR3, is EAGVVQSPRYKIIEKKQPVAFWCNPISGHNTLYWYLQNLGQGPELLIRYENEEAVDDSQLPKDRFSAERLKGVDSTLKIQPAELGDSAVYLCASRPTGTGNTIYFGEGSWLTVV.

This clone was observed a single time. V is TRBV7-2 and J is TRBJ2-5; 10 bases agree with TRBD2. The CDR3 totals 19 residues. V lost 5 bases and J lost 4; bases outside the gene matches: 19. The germline gives CDR1 SGHTA, CDR2 FQGNSA. CDR3 protein: CASSPQVVAGGYARETQYF. DNA of the CDR3: TGTGCCAGCAGCCCGCAGGTGGTAGCGGGGGGATACGCCCGAGAGACCCAGTACTTC.

This clone was counted only a few times. This chain joins TRBV29-1 and TRBJ2-7; no firm D call. Trimming took off 5 bases at V and 6 bases at J, with 11 bases between the two ends. The germline V gene has CDR1 SQVTM and CDR2 ANQGSEA. The CDR3 spans 11 residues. CDR3 loop: CSVWDLSEQYF. Written as DNA, the CDR3 is TGCAGCGTTTGGGATCTGAGCGAGCAGTACTTC.

This chain uses TRBV28 with TRBJ2-7, with D possibly matching TRBD1 (6 bases). Germline V gene data show CDR1 as MDHEN and CDR2 as SYDVKM. The V gene lost 5 bases and the J gene lost 1 base, with 15 bases spanning the gap. The CDR3 length is 15 residues. Here the CDR3 reads CASSPTGIASYEQYF. DNA of the CDR3: TGTGCCAGCAGTCCGACAGGAATCGCGTCCTACGAGCAGTACTTC.

The chain recombines TRBV6-6 with TRBJ2-7; D uncertain. In germline, CDR1 is MNHNY, CDR2 SVGAGI (reference sequence). The CDR3 totals 14 residues. The germline V and J ends were trimmed by 0 bases and 0 bases, with 6 bases remaining between them. CDR3 nucleotide sequence: TGTGCCAGCAGTTACTCGAAGGTCTCCTACGAGCAGTACTTC. This gives the protein CASSYSKVSYEQYF.

CDR3 residues: CASSLYQGYNSPLHF. DNA of the CDR3: TGTGCCAGCAGTCTTTACCAGGGGTATAATTCACCCCTCCACTTT. The chain recombines TRBV6-5 with TRBJ1-6; D might be TRBD1 (6 bases). This CDR3 spans 15 amino acids. CDR1 MNHEY and CDR2 SVGAGI come from the germline V gene. Trimming removed 5 bases from V and 4 bases from J, with 12 bases in between.